This TCR beta chain was documented in a study of prognosis after radiotherapy for stage I lung cancer. Study overall: The patients, all with stage I non-small cell lung cancer, were enrolled between 2018 and early 2019. Tumors were squamous cell carcinoma in about seven patients and adenocarcinoma in about twelve.

The TCR beta CDR3 region was amplified from genomic DNA, with two rounds of multiplex PCR being used for the amplification. The first round of PCR was done with primers that matched each TRBV and TRBJ gene. TCRdb ran MiXCR on the multiplex PCR reads and lists one entry per CDR3 protein. The table lists under 20,000 distinct CDR3 sequences, about 47% of them singletons. To note about this clonotype: A much larger clonotype is one base distant, so this may be a read error.

The sequence derives from a donor of 50 years or more with non-small cell lung cancer. Sequenced material: PBMCs, taken before or after stereotactic body radiation therapy (not recorded which).

CDR3 nucleotide sequence: TGTGCCAGCGGAGAGGCGGGACTATCCCCGAGGAGGGAGCTGTTTTTT. Protein sequence: CASGEAGLSPRRELFF. This sequence joins TRBV6-1 and TRBJ2-2, with 7 bases identical to TRBD2. After removal of 8 bases from V and 9 bases from J, the junction contained 18 bases not matched to a gene. Germline CDR1 reads MNHNS; CDR2 reads SASEGT. The CDR3 is made up of 16 amino acids.